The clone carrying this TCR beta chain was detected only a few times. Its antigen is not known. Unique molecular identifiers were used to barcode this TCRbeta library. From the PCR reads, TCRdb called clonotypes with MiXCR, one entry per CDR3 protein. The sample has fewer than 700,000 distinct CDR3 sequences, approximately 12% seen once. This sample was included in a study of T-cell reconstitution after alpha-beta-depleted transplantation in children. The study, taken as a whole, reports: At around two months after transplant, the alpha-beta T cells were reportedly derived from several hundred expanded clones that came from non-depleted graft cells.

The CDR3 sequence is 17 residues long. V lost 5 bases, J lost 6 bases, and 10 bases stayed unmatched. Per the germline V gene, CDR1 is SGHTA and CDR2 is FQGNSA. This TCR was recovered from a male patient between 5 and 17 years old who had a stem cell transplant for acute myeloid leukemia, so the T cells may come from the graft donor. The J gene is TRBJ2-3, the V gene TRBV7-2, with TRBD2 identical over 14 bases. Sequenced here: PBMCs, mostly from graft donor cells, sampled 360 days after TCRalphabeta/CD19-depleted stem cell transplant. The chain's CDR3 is CASSNPTSGRAWDTQYF. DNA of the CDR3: TGTGCCAGCAGCAATCCGACTAGCGGGAGGGCCTGGGATACGCAGTATTTT.